These 21 T cell receptor beta chains were sequenced from one sample in a study of breast tumors, draining lymph nodes, adjacent tissues. TCRdb ran MiXCR on the multiplex PCR reads and lists one entry per CDR3 protein. The sample has 150,000 to 200,000 distinct CDR3 sequences, around a third seen once; the top ten hold 3.8%. Samples came from axillary lymph nodes draining the breast cancer. Material for sequencing was axillary lymph node tissue. The receptors shown here come from a female donor with breast cancer. Some clones in this sample may be carry-over from other donors' samples.

The gene calls are TRBV7-9 and TRBJ1-4; TRBD1 is a possible D gene (5 bases). The CDR3 extends over 15 amino acids. Germline-derived CDR1 and CDR2 are SEHNR and FQNEAQ (reference sequence). V dropped 0 bases and J dropped 8 bases, with 13 bases sitting between them. CDR3 nucleotides: TGTGCCAGCAGCTTAGCCCCCCAGGGTAGAGAAAAACTGTTTTTT. It is translated as CASSLAPQGREKLFF.

In its sample, this clonotype was seen many times. This chain links TRBV9 with TRBJ2-1; D is uncertain. V was trimmed by 3 bases and J by 3 bases, leaving 7 bases between them. CDR3 length: 13 residues. Per the germline V gene, CDR1 is SGDLS and CDR2 is YYNGEE. The CDR3 loop is CASSARFYNEQFF. CDR3 bases: TGTGCCAGCAGCGCCCGCTTCTACAATGAGCAGTTCTTC. The whole variable domain, filled in from reference TRBV9 and TRBJ2-1, reads DSGVTQTPKHLITATGQRVTLRCSPRSGDLSVYWYQQSLDQGLQFLIQYYNGEERAKGNILERFSAQQFPDLHSELNLSSLELGDSALYFCASSARFYNEQFFGPGTRLTVL.

Remarks on this clonotype: The junction does not match germline at one end; this may be a read error. Here the CDR3 DNA reads TGTGCCAGCAGTCACTCGAGTTTGTCTAGCTCCTACGAGCAGTACTTC. Translation gives CASSHSSLSSSYEQYF. V is TRBV6-5 and J is TRBJ2-7; D unclear. The CDR3 sequence is 16 residues long. Per germline, CDR1 MNHEY and CDR2 SVGAGI.

This clonotype was detected a few times. A much larger clone differs from this one at a single base, so this may be a read error. The CDR3 region has the DNA TGTGCCAGCAGTCACATTTGGGAGACCCAGTACTTC. Translating it yields CASSHIWETQYF. The chain joins TRBV6-2 or TRBV6-3 to TRBJ2-5; D unresolved. Between the trimmed V and J ends, which lost 5 bases and 5 bases, there was a span of 9 bases. This CDR3 contains 12 residues. Germline V gene lookup returns CDR1 MNHEY and CDR2 SVGEGT.

This clonotype was found many times. This chain uses TRBV10-3 with TRBJ2-5; a possible D gene is TRBD1 (5 bases). Per germline, CDR1 ENHRY and CDR2 SYGVKD. The V end was cut by 6 bases, the J end by 2 bases, with 16 bases between. This CDR3 region has 15 residues. As DNA, the CDR3 is TGTGCCATCAGGAGCGACAGATACCCACAAGAGACCCAGTACTTC. Translating it yields CAIRSDRYPQETQYF.

The chain is built from TRBV30 and TRBJ2-5; TRBD1 or TRBD2 may be the D gene (6 bases each). Germline CDR1 and CDR2: GTSNPN and SVGIG (reference sequence). This CDR3 contains 13 residues. Trimming removed 0 bases from V and 9 bases from J, with 14 bases in between. Here the CDR3 reads CAWSVAGGRAQYF. In DNA, the CDR3 is TGTGCCTGGAGTGTGGCTGGGGGGCGGGCCCAGTACTTC. The full variable domain, in which reference TRBV30 and TRBJ2-5 provide the parts outside the CDR3, is SQTIHQWPATLVQPVGSPLSLECTVEGTSNPNLYWYRQAAGRGLQLLFYSVGIGQISSEVPQNLSASRPQDRQFILSSKKLLLSDSGFYLCAWSVAGGRAQYFGPGTRLLVL.

This clonotype has just a few counts. A much bigger clone sits one base away, suggesting this may be a read error. The CDR3 region has the DNA TGCAGTGCTAGAGATCCCCGGACTAGCGCATACAATGAGCAGTTCTTC. Translating it yields CSARDPRTSAYNEQFF. This chain uses TRBV20-1 with TRBJ2-1; 9 nucleotides line up with TRBD2. This CDR3 contains 16 residues. J gave up 4 bases and V 0 bases, and 7 bases lay outside the gene matches. The V gene's germline CDR1 is DFQATT and CDR2 SNEGSKA (reference sequence).

This clonotype was seen many times. The chain carries TRBV29-1 and TRBJ2-5, with TRBD2 matching over 12 bases. Per germline, CDR1 SQVTM and CDR2 ANQGSEA. The CDR3 covers 12 residues. J gave up 5 bases and V 6 bases, and 1 base lay outside the gene matches. CDR3 amino acids: CSVLAGGETQYF. The CDR3 nucleotides are TGCAGCGTACTAGCGGGAGGTGAGACCCAGTACTTC.

Points on this clonotype: A read error is possible here, since a much larger clone lies one base away. The chain carries TRBV11-1 and TRBJ2-7; D uncertain. V was trimmed by 1 base and J by 3 bases, leaving 13 bases between them. Per the germline V gene, CDR1 is SGHAT and CDR2 is FQDESV (reference sequence). CDR3 length equals 15 residues. CDR3 sequence reads: CASSLERLASYEQYF. The CDR3 DNA follows: TGTGCCAGCAGCTTAGAACGGCTGGCCAGCTACGAGCAGTACTTC.

Ten or more counts support this clonotype. This rearrangement joins TRBV20-1 to TRBJ1-5; tentative D call: TRBD1 (5 bases). The ends were cut back, 5 bases at V and 3 bases at J, with 17 bases in the middle. Germline loops: CDR1 DFQATT, CDR2 SNEGSKA (reference sequence). CDR3 length equals 15 residues. DNA for the CDR3: TGCAGTGCTGGGGGTTTGGTAAGGGCCAATCAGCCCCAGCATTTT. Translating gives CSAGGLVRANQPQHF.

This clonotype was recorded many times. The chain carries TRBV6-5 and TRBJ2-5, with no clear D. The CDR3 has 11 residues. The germline gives CDR1 MNHEY, CDR2 SVGAGI. With 6 bases removed from V and 5 bases from J, the gap between germline ends came to 7 bases. This CDR3 is CASRRLETQYF. The CDR3 bases are TGTGCCAGCAGAAGGCTGGAGACCCAGTACTTC.

The chain couples TRBV6-5 to TRBJ1-1; D unclear. The CDR3 is 15 residues long. With 5 bases removed from V and 8 bases from J, the gap between germline ends came to 21 bases. Per germline, CDR1 MNHEY and CDR2 SVGAGI. In DNA form, the CDR3 reads TGTGCCAGCAGTCCTACCTCAGCCCCCGCTCTGGAAGCTTTCTTT. Residues: CASSPTSAPALEAFF.

Many counts were recorded for this clonotype. This chain uses TRBV29-1 with TRBJ2-2, with TRBD1 as a possible D gene (6 bases). This CDR3 is built from 16 residues. V was clipped by 4 bases and J by 1 base, with 16 bases between them. Germline lookup yields CDR1 SQVTM and CDR2 ANQGSEA. As DNA, the CDR3 is TGCAGCGTTGCCCAACAGGGTGGGATGAACACCGGGGAGCTGTTTTTT. Its protein is CSVAQQGGMNTGELFF.

About this clonotype itself: This sequence may be a read error, since a much larger clone differs from it by one base. CDR3 sequence (DNA): TGTGCCAGCAGCCAAGATCTAACCGGGACGGTCTCCTACGAGCAGCACTTC. The encoded protein is CASSQDLTGTVSYEQHF. The rearrangement links TRBV3-1 to TRBJ2-7, with D possibly called TRBD1 or TRBD2 (5 bases each). Germline V gene data show CDR1 as LGHDT and CDR2 as YNNKEL (reference sequence). The CDR3 is 17 residues long.

Turning to this clonotype: This may be a read error, as it is one base from a much larger clone. The chain combines TRBV6-5 with TRBJ1-5; TRBD1 might be the D (6 bases). This CDR3 is built from 13 residues. Germline loops: CDR1 MNHEY, CDR2 SVGAGI. V was pared by 5 bases and J by 6 bases, with 11 bases between. The CDR3 DNA reads as TGTGCCAGCAGTCCAGGGGCAGGTCAGCCCCAGCATTTT. The encoded protein is CASSPGAGQPQHF.

This clonotype turned up a few times. A much larger clone sits a single nucleotide away, making a read error possible. The genes are TRBV30 and TRBJ2-7; D not certain. This CDR3 contains 15 residues. Germline-derived CDR1 and CDR2 are GTSNPN and SVGIG (reference sequence). The CDR3 DNA follows: TGTACCTGGAGTGTACCTAGGATCGTATCCTACGAGCAGTACTTC. Translated: CTWSVPRIVSYEQYF.

Many counts were recorded for this clonotype. The chain links TRBV7-8 to TRBJ2-3; D remains ambiguous. Trimming left V 1 base short and J 1 base short, with 6 bases between. Germline assignment: CDR1 SGHVS and CDR2 FQNEAQ. This CDR3 has 14 residues. CDR3 DNA sequence: TGTGCCAGCAGCTTAGGCTGGGGCACAGATACGCAGTATTTT. This gives the protein CASSLGWGTDTQYF. Full variable domain (remainder filled in from reference TRBV7-8 and TRBJ2-3): GAGVSQSPRYKVAKRGQDVALRCDPISGHVSLFWYQQALGQGPEFLTYFQNEAQLDKSGLPSDRFFAERPEGSVSTLKIQRTQQEDSAVYLCASSLGWGTDTQYFGPGTRLTVL.

This clonotype was counted at least ten times. The V gene is TRBV27, the J gene TRBJ2-5, with D maybe TRBD1 (5 bases). Germline V CDR1 and CDR2: MNHEY, SMNVEV (reference sequence). The CDR3 is 17 residues long. V was trimmed by 4 bases and J by 0 bases, leaving 18 bases between them. CDR3 region: CASSCPIASGNQETQYF. DNA for the CDR3: TGTGCCAGCAGTTGTCCAATCGCGTCAGGGAACCAAGAGACCCAGTACTTC.

As regards this clonotype: This clone may be a read error of a much larger clone one base away. The rearrangement uses TRBV5-6 and TRBJ2-5; 12 bases are a match to TRBD2. This CDR3 comprises 17 residues. Germline-derived CDR1 and CDR2 are SGHDT and YYEEEE. The CDR3 region is CASSLGLAGNKQEAQYF. The CDR3 region has the DNA TGTGCCAGCAGCCTCGGACTAGCGGGGAATAAACAAGAGGCCCAGTACTTC.

This clonotype was recorded many times. The V call is TRBV6-4, the J call TRBJ2-5; D is unresolved. V lost 0 bases and J 0 bases, leaving 8 bases between the germline ends. CDR1 MRHNA and CDR2 SNTAGT come from the germline V gene. The CDR3 loop spans 15 amino acids. The chain's CDR3 is CASSDSAQNQETQYF. The CDR3 bases are TGTGCCAGCAGTGACTCGGCGCAGAACCAAGAGACCCAGTACTTC.

This clonotype was seen at least ten times. V is TRBV5-1 and J is TRBJ2-6; D not resolved. The germline CDR1 and CDR2 sequences are SGHRS and YFSETQ. This CDR3 comprises 14 residues. The V end lost 10 bases, the J end lost 0 bases, and 11 bases lay between the germline ends. The CDR3 DNA is TGCGCCTCCCGGGCCCCCTCTGGGGCCAACGTCCTGACTTTC. Residues: CASRAPSGANVLTF.